Shown below are 16 T cell receptor beta chains from a single sample sequenced in a study of OX40 agonist ivuxolimab in advanced cancers. Here immunoSEQ multiplex PCR was the method, and the copy in TCRdb shows in-frame clones only, minus some. The data show tens of thousands of clones, over 75% seen once. The sample consisted of CD4+ or CD8+ T cells sorted from blood, taken in a trial of the OX40 agonist ivuxolimab. These receptors originate from an adult with an advanced solid tumor such as melanoma, head and neck, liver or kidney cancer.

The rearrangement uses TRBV27 and TRBJ2-7, with D perhaps being TRBD1 or TRBD2 (6 bases each). This CDR3 is 16 amino acids long. Trimming took 1 base from V and 5 from J, leaving 18 bases between them. Looked up from germline, CDR1 is MNHEY and CDR2 is SMNVEV (reference sequence). The CDR3 DNA reads as TGTGCCAGCAGTTTATTTGGGACAAGGGGAGGCGACGAGCAGTACTTC. Its translation is CASSLFGTRGGDEQYF.

The chain is built from TRBV7-9 and TRBJ2-7; D unresolved. V was shortened by 5 bases and J by 3 bases, with 5 bases between the two germline ends. In germline, CDR1 is SEHNR, CDR2 FQNEAQ (reference sequence). This CDR3 spans 11 amino acids. The CDR3 is CASSISYEQYF. DNA for the CDR3: TGTGCCAGCAGCATCAGCTACGAGCAGTACTTC.

The chain combines TRBV11-2 with TRBJ1-1, with a tentative D call TRBD1 (5 bases). Germline CDR1 and CDR2: SGHAT and FQNNGV. V was cut by 6 bases and J by 4 bases, with 15 bases left in between. The CDR3 spans 14 residues. The CDR3 sequence: CASSTPGVRTEAFF. The DNA of the CDR3 is TGTGCCAGCAGTACGCCGGGGGTCCGCACTGAAGCTTTCTTT.

This chain uses TRBV14 with TRBJ2-5; 9 bases align to TRBD2. The CDR3 length is 15 residues. V was pared by 1 base and J by 5 bases, with 5 bases of the junction left unmatched. Germline CDR1 is SGHDN and CDR2 is FVKESK. The CDR3 here is CASSQVLAGPETQYF. The CDR3 coding sequence is TGTGCCAGCAGCCAAGTGCTAGCGGGACCTGAGACCCAGTACTTC.

V gene TRBV7-2 combines with J gene TRBJ2-1; D might be TRBD1 or TRBD2, each matching 5 bases. The CDR3 sequence is 15 residues long. The germline CDR1 and CDR2 sequences are SGHTA and FQGNSA. Trimming removed 1 base at V and 0 bases at J, with 7 bases between. CDR3: CASSLVGTSYNEQFF. The CDR3, as DNA: TGTGCCAGCAGCTTAGTGGGGACCTCCTACAATGAGCAGTTCTTC.

Concerning this clone itself: The same CDR3 arises from other DNA sequences in this sample as well. The V call is TRBV19, the J call TRBJ2-2; possibly TRBD1 or TRBD2 for D (5 bases each). The CDR3 is 15 amino acids. V dropped 5 bases and J dropped 3 bases, with 13 bases sitting between them. Germline CDR1 reads LNHDA; CDR2 reads SQIVND (reference sequence). As DNA, the CDR3 is TGTGCCAGTAGTCCAGGGACCGGGGACACCGGGGAGCTGTTTTTT. This translates into CASSPGTGDTGELFF.

V is TRBV7-9 and J is TRBJ2-7; tentatively, D is TRBD2 (6 bases). This CDR3 spans 13 amino acids. Germline V lookup: CDR1 SEHNR, CDR2 FQNEAQ (reference sequence). Trimming shortened V by 2 bases and J by 3 bases, and 8 bases separated the two germline ends. The CDR3 DNA sequence: TGTGCCAGCAGCTTACCGGGGGACTACGAGCAGTACTTC. This sequence encodes CASSLPGDYEQYF.

The chain recombines TRBV6-1 with TRBJ1-2; D gene ambiguous. The CDR3 has 14 residues. Trimming took off 2 bases at V and 4 bases at J, with 11 bases between the two ends. Germline loops: CDR1 MNHNS, CDR2 SASEGT. Written as DNA, the CDR3 is TGTGCCAGCAGTGAACTTAATGCGGGCTATGGCTACACCTTC. Protein sequence: CASSELNAGYGYTF.

The V gene is TRBV7-2, the J gene TRBJ1-6, with 7 positions matching TRBD1. The CDR3 is 15 amino acids. V dropped 5 bases and J dropped 9; count of bases not matched to a gene: 10. CDR1 SGHTA and CDR2 FQGNSA come from the germline V gene. The DNA for the CDR3 is TGTGCCAGCAGCCCCTTTGACAGGGAGGGTTCACCCCTCCACTTT. It encodes CASSPFDREGSPLHF.

Sample share makes this clone medium-sized. This chain joins TRBV5-1 and TRBJ1-2; D remains ambiguous. Trimming left V 0 bases short and J 4 bases short, with 10 bases between. The CDR3 consists of 14 residues. Germline V lookup: CDR1 SGHRS, CDR2 YFSETQ. CDR3 in DNA: TGCGCCAGCAGCTTGGCGGATTGGCCCTATGGCTACACCTTC. Its translation: CASSLADWPYGYTF.

This sequence joins TRBV27 and TRBJ1-1; unclear D gene. The V gene lost 6 bases and the J gene lost 5 bases, with 13 bases spanning the gap. The CDR3 loop spans 13 amino acids. In germline, CDR1 is MNHEY, CDR2 SMNVEV (reference sequence). The chain's CDR3 is CASSYNPETEAFF. The CDR3 nucleotides read TGTGCCAGCAGCTACAACCCGGAGACTGAAGCTTTCTTT.

This chain connects TRBV28 to TRBJ2-7; D uncertain. Trimming cost V 3 bases and J 0 bases, with 9 bases left between them. Germline V lookup: CDR1 MDHEN, CDR2 SYDVKM. CDR3 length: 14 amino acids. CDR3 in amino acids: CASSFLEPSYEQYF. The CDR3, as DNA: TGTGCCAGCAGTTTTTTAGAGCCCTCCTACGAGCAGTACTTC.

This rearrangement joins TRBV5-1 to TRBJ2-1, with D unclear. Deletions cut 0 bases from V and 7 bases from J, with 14 bases between. CDR3 length: 15 amino acids. CDR1 SGHRS and CDR2 YFSETQ come from the germline V gene. Written as DNA, the CDR3 is TGCGCCAGCAGCTTGGAAGGGATCTTCATTAATGAGCAGTTCTTC. As protein: CASSLEGIFINEQFF.

This chain connects TRBV5-1 to TRBJ1-6; D remains ambiguous. Per germline, CDR1 SGHRS and CDR2 YFSETQ. The CDR3 contains 13 residues. V was clipped by 2 bases and J by 8 bases, with 8 bases between them. The CDR3 coding sequence is TGCGCCAGCAGCTTTCGACCGGATTCACCCCTCCACTTT. Its protein product is CASSFRPDSPLHF.

The chain has TRBV9 and TRBJ1-2; D might be TRBD1 (5 bases). CDR3 size: 17 residues. V was trimmed by 3 bases and J by 8 bases, leaving 26 bases between them. From germline, CDR1 is SGDLS and CDR2 YYNGEE. In DNA form, the CDR3 reads TGTGCCAGCAGCGGATACCTCGGAGGGCTTGGGGGATGGGGCTACACCTTC. It encodes CASSGYLGGLGGWGYTF. The full variable domain, rest sourced from reference TRBV9 and TRBJ1-2, is DSGVTQTPKHLITATGQRVTLRCSPRSGDLSVYWYQQSLDQGLQFLIQYYNGEERAKGNILERFSAQQFPDLHSELNLSSLELGDSALYFCASSGYLGGLGGWGYTFGSGTRLTVV.

The chain's CDR3 is CAWDRLNTEAFF. CDR3 sequence (DNA): TGTGCCTGGGACAGACTCAACACTGAAGCTTTCTTT. The gene calls are TRBV30 and TRBJ1-1; a possible D gene is TRBD1 (5 bases). V was trimmed by 5 bases and J by 2 bases, leaving 9 bases between them. Germline CDR1 reads GTSNPN; CDR2 reads SVGIG (reference sequence). The CDR3 runs 12 residues. Full variable domain (remainder filled in from reference TRBV30 and TRBJ1-1): SQTIHQWPATLVQPVGSPLSLECTVEGTSNPNLYWYRQAAGRGLQLLFYSVGIGQISSEVPQNLSASRPQDRQFILSSKKLLLSDSGFYLCAWDRLNTEAFFGQGTRLTVV.